The 18 T cell receptor beta chains below were found in one sample sequenced in a study of blood T cells in healthy people across ages. A second PCR of roughly 7 to 11 cycles used a sample-barcoded 5' primer and a J-beta primer mix. Via MiXCR, TCRdb re-called the 5' RACE reads, giving one row per CDR3 protein. The sample records roughly 900,000 distinct CDR3 sequences, about 28% being singletons. Sequenced input: blood. The receptors stem from a woman aged 80 or over in good health.

Concerning this clonotype: One end of the junction fails to match germline, which may point to a read error. The V and J genes are TRBV2 and TRBJ2-5, with D tentatively TRBD2 (6 bases). This CDR3 has 12 amino acids. CDR1 is SNHLY, CDR2 FYNNEI, per germline. The CDR3 spells CATTGAGRTPNF. The CDR3 region has the DNA TGTGCCACCACCGGGGCGGGGAGGACCCCTAACTTC.

This clonotype showed up just a few times. The chain is built from TRBV7-2 and TRBJ2-1; D perhaps matches TRBD2 (5 bases). Trimming left V 5 bases short and J 12 bases short, with 14 bases between. Germline V gene data show CDR1 as SGHTA and CDR2 as FQGNSA. The CDR3 loop spans 12 amino acids. CDR3 residues: CASSLPPAGQFF. CDR3 bases: TGTGCCAGCAGCCTACCGCCGGCGGGGCAGTTCTTC.

The chain is built from TRBV6-6 and TRBJ1-1, with 7 bases identical to TRBD1. Per germline, CDR1 MNHNY and CDR2 SVGAGI (reference sequence). The CDR3 runs to 17 residues. V shed 6 bases, J shed 1 base, and the junction held 14 bases outside the gene matches. The CDR3 nucleotides are TGTGCCAGCAGCTCGGCTCAGGGGGGGAGAAAGAACACTGAAGCTTTCTTT. This codes for CASSSAQGGRKNTEAFF.

This clonotype turned up a few times. V and J are TRBV28 and TRBJ2-6, with D perhaps matching TRBD1 or TRBD2 (6 bases each). CDR1 and CDR2 from the germline V gene are MDHEN and SYDVKM. CDR3 length: 16 amino acids. Trimming took off 3 bases at V and 4 bases at J, with 13 bases between the two ends. CDR3 DNA: TGTGCCAGCAGTTTGGTCGGGGGCCGGGGGGCCAACGTCCTGACTTTC. Encoded protein: CASSLVGGRGANVLTF.

In its sample, this clonotype was seen many times. This chain uses TRBV6-5 with TRBJ2-4, with D possibly matching TRBD2 (5 bases). Germline V gene sequence: CDR1 MNHEY, CDR2 SVGAGI. The CDR3 is made up of 14 amino acids. The germline V and J ends were trimmed by 2 bases and 6 bases, with 11 bases remaining between them. This CDR3 reads CASSYRQAGNIQYF. The DNA of the CDR3 is TGTGCCAGCAGTTACCGTCAGGCGGGAAACATTCAGTACTTC.

This clonotype turned up a few times. A single base separates this from a much larger clone, so it may be a read error. DNA for the CDR3: TGTGCCAGCAGTTACGGACAGGGGGTAAGGGGTGAGCAGTACTTC. Its translation: CASSYGQGVRGEQYF. This chain links TRBV6-2 or TRBV6-3 with TRBJ2-5; 10 bases align to TRBD1. Germline V lookup: CDR1 MNHEY, CDR2 SVGEGT. The CDR3 totals 15 residues. With V trimmed by 2 bases and J by 11 bases, 11 bases remained unmatched.

The sample holds a few counts of this clonotype. Possible read error: a much larger clone is one base away. This rearrangement joins TRBV7-2 to TRBJ2-1; possibly TRBD1 or TRBD2 for D (6 bases each). TRBJ2-7 explains the end of the DNA better; the J call may be wrong. Looked up from germline, CDR1 is SGHTA and CDR2 is FQGNSA. CDR3 size: 15 residues. In nucleotides, the CDR3 is TGTGCCAGCAGCTTAGTGTGGGGGGCCTACAATGAGCAGTACTTC. This gives the protein CASSLVWGAYNEQYF.

This clonotype was seen a few times. A much larger clone lies one base from this, so it may be a read error. The chain joins TRBV3-1 to TRBJ2-1; D perhaps matches TRBD2 (5 bases). The J call may be incorrect, as the DNA end agrees better with TRBJ2-7. Looked up from germline, CDR1 is LGHDT and CDR2 is YNNKEL (reference sequence). The CDR3 totals 14 residues. CDR3 nucleotides: TGTGCCAGCAGCCCAAGATACGGAGGAAGCGAGCAGTACTTC. Its protein is CASSPRYGGSEQYF.

The count of this clonotype is one. This chain uses TRBV19 with TRBJ1-2; D might be TRBD1 (6 bases). Germline lookup yields CDR1 LNHDA and CDR2 SQIVND (reference sequence). Trimming left V 6 bases short and J 4 bases short, with 12 bases between. The CDR3 has 13 residues. The CDR3 coding sequence is TGTGCCAGTAGGCTAAGGGGGACCTATGGCTACACCTTC. Amino acids: CASRLRGTYGYTF.

V usage is TRBV6-6 and J usage is TRBJ1-5; the D is unclear. The CDR3 consists of 16 residues. V lost 2 bases and J lost 7, with 18 bases in between. The germline V gene encodes CDR1 MNHNY and CDR2 SVGAGI (reference sequence). CDR3 coding DNA: TGTGCCAGCAGTTACAGGACTGTGGGGTCTTGGCAGCCCCAGCATTTT. Translated: CASSYRTVGSWQPQHF.

This clonotype was detected ten times or more. V gene TRBV6-2 or TRBV6-3 combines with J gene TRBJ2-3; D remains unclear. This CDR3 contains 16 residues. Per germline, CDR1 MNHEY and CDR2 SVGEGT. V was pared by 3 bases and J by 2 bases, with 15 bases between. The CDR3 DNA sequence: TGTGCCAGCAGTTATACCCCTTCTTTAGTCACAGATACGCAGTATTTT. Its translation: CASSYTPSLVTDTQYF.

This clonotype was seen repeatedly, ten times or more. The chain couples TRBV7-9 to TRBJ2-5; D not resolved. V lost 5 bases and J lost 3, with 4 bases in between. CDR3 size: 11 residues. From germline, CDR1 is SEHNR and CDR2 FQNEAQ (reference sequence). The CDR3 reads CASSPKETQYF. The CDR3 bases are TGTGCCAGCAGCCCCAAAGAGACCCAGTACTTC.

This clonotype was found a few times. The V call is TRBV11-2, the J call TRBJ1-3; 8 positions agree with TRBD1. The germline V gene encodes CDR1 SGHAT and CDR2 FQNNGV. J gave up 7 bases and V 3 bases, and 8 bases lay outside the gene matches. The CDR3 totals 15 residues. The CDR3 reads CASSFGQGLRNTIYF. The CDR3 nucleotides read TGTGCCAGCAGCTTTGGACAGGGTTTGAGGAACACCATATATTTT.

In its sample, this clonotype was seen many times. The chain links TRBV7-9 to TRBJ2-5, with D possibly being TRBD1 or TRBD2 (5 bases each). V lost 2 bases, J lost 3 bases, and 10 bases lay in between. CDR1 is SEHNR and CDR2 is FQNEAQ in the germline V gene (reference sequence). The CDR3 has 14 amino acids. CDR3 region: CASSLRGAEETQYF. CDR3 DNA: TGTGCCAGCAGCTTACGAGGGGCGGAAGAGACCCAGTACTTC.

The chain has TRBV2 and TRBJ1-2; D is unclear. V lost 3 bases and J 8 bases, leaving 7 bases between the germline ends. The length of the CDR3 is 11 residues. CDR1 SNHLY and CDR2 FYNNEI come from the germline V gene. The CDR3 here is CASSDRRGYTF. The CDR3 DNA reads TGTGCCAGCAGTGACAGGAGAGGCTACACCTTC.

The CDR3 nucleotides read TGTGCCAGCAGCCAAGAACGGAGGATGCAGAACACTGAAGCTTTCTTT. The encoded protein is CASSQERRMQNTEAFF. The chain uses TRBV3-1 and TRBJ1-1; D call uncertain. The CDR3 extends over 16 amino acids. Germline CDR1 reads LGHDT; CDR2 reads YNNKEL (reference sequence). Trimming cost V 0 bases and J 1 base, with 12 bases left between them.

The rearrangement links TRBV7-2 to TRBJ2-7; 8 bases line up with TRBD2. The CDR3 covers 15 residues. Germline trimming cut 4 bases from V and 5 bases from J; bases unmatched to any gene: 10. Germline CDR1 is SGHTA and CDR2 is FQGNSA. The CDR3: CASSSWGAGGNEQYF. The CDR3, as DNA: TGTGCCAGCAGCTCTTGGGGCGCGGGAGGAAACGAGCAGTACTTC.

This clonotype has ten or more counts. The gene calls are TRBV6-5 and TRBJ2-3; D ambiguous. This CDR3 has 15 amino acids. V lost 6 bases and J 0 bases, leaving 13 bases between the germline ends. Germline V gene sequence: CDR1 MNHEY, CDR2 SVGAGI. The CDR3 coding sequence is TGTGCCAGCAGCTGGGCCCAGTTTAGCACAGATACGCAGTATTTT. Protein product: CASSWAQFSTDTQYF.